This TCR beta chain was sequenced for a study of T cells in Graves' hyperthyroidism and ophthalmopathy. An absence of ophthalmopathy progression within 18 months meant stable Graves' hyperthyroidism. The CDR3 length is 13 residues. Trimming stripped 3 bases from V and 3 bases from J, with 12 bases between. CDR1 GTSNPN and CDR2 SVGIG come from the germline V gene (reference sequence). The source material, RNA transcripts, was used to amplify TCR beta CDR3 regions. Carried out on the TCR CDR3, a first-round RT-PCR used the HTBI primer set. Via MiXCR, TCRdb re-called the multiplex PCR reads, giving one row per CDR3 protein. The data show 300,000 to 450,000 distinct CDR3 sequences, 25% seen once.

The genes are TRBV30 and TRBJ2-7; the D gene is possibly TRBD1 (6 bases). The TCR sequence derives from a man aged 45-65 years with Graves' hyperthyroidism. Sequencing was performed on blood. The CDR3 DNA is TGTGCCTGGAGGTTGGGGGCCGACTACGAGCAGTACTTC. Residues: CAWRLGADYEQYF.